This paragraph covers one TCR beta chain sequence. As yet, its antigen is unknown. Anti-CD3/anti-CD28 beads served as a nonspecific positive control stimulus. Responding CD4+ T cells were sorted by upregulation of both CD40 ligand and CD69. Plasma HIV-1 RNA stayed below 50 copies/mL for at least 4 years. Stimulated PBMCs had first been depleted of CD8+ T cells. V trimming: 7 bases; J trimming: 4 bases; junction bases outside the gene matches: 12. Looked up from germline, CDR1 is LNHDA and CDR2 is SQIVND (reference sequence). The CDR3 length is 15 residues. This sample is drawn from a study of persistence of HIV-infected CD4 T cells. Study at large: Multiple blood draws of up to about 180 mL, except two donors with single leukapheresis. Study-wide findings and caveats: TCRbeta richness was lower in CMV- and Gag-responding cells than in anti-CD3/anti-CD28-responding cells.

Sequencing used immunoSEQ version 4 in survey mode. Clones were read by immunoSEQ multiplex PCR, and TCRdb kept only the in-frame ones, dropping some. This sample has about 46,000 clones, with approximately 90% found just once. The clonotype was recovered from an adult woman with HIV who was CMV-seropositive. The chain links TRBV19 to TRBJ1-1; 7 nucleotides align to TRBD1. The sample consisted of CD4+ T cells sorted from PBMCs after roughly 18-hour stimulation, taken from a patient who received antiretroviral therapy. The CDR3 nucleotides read TGTGCCAGTATGAAGACAGGGAGCGTGAGCACTGAAGCTTTCTTT. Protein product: CASMKTGSVSTEAFF.